Many counts were recorded for the clone carrying this T cell receptor (beta chain). Its specificity is unknown. The germline gives CDR1 MGHRA, CDR2 YSYEKL. V lost 2 bases and J lost 3; bases outside the gene matches: 2. The CDR3 extends over 15 amino acids. The entry originates in a study of T cells after yellow fever vaccination. Template-switching 5'RACE yielded the TCR cDNA; a universal primer site and UMIs were added in the process. TCRdb called the 5' RACE reads again in MiXCR, with one record for every CDR3 protein. The table has 450,000 to 550,000 distinct CDR3 sequences, about a fifth seen once; the top ten hold approximately 16%. Broader study findings: Clonotypes found in both CD4 and CD8 compartments made up a small share.

This TCR derives from a man between 18 and 35 years old who received the YFV17D yellow fever vaccine. The sample consisted of PBMCs, taken about 20 days after the first yellow fever vaccination. This chain connects TRBV4-1 to TRBJ2-5; TRBD2 aligns across 11 bases. As DNA, the CDR3 is TGCGCCAGCAGCCAACTGACTAGCGGGGAAGAGACCCAGTACTTC. Residues: CASSQLTSGEETQYF.